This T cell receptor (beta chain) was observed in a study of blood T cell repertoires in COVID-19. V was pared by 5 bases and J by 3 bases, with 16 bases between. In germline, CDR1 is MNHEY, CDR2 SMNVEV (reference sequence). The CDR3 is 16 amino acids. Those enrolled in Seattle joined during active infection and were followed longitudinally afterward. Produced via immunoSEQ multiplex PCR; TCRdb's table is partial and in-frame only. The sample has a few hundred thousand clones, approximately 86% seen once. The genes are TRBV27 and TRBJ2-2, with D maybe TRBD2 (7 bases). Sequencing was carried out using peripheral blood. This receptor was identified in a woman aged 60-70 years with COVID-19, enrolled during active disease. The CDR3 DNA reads TGTGCCAGCAGTGCTCGCGGGGGCGCTGACACCGGGGAGCTGTTTTTT. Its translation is CASSARGGADTGELFF.